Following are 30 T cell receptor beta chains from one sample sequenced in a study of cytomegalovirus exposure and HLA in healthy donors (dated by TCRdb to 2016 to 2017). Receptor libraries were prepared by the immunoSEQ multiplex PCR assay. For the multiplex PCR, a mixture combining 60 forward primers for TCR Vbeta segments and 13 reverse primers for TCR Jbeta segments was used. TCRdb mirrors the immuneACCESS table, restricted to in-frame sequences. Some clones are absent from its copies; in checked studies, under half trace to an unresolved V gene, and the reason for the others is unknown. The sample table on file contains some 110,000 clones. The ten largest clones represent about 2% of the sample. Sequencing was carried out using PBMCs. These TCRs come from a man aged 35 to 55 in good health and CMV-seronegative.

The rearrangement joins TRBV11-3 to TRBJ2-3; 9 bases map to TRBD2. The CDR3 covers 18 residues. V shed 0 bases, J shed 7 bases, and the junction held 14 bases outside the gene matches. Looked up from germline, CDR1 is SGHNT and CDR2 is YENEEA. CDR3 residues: CASSLEVSSGTIWNTQYF. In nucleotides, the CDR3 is TGTGCCAGCAGCTTAGAGGTGTCTAGCGGGACCATATGGAATACGCAGTATTTT. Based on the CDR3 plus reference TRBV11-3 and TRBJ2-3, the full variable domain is EAGVVQSPRYKIIEKKQPVAFWCNPISGHNTLYWYLQNLGQGPELLIRYENEEAVDDSQLPKDRFSAERLKGVDSTLKIQPAELGDSAVYLCASSLEVSSGTIWNTQYFGPGTRLTVL.

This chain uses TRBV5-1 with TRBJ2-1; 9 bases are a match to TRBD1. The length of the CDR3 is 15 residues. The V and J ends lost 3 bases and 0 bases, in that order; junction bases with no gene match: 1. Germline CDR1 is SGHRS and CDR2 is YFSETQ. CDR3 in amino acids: CASSWTGVSYNEQFF. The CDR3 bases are TGCGCCAGCAGCTGGACAGGGGTCTCCTACAATGAGCAGTTCTTC. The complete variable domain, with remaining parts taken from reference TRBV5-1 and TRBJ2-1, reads KAGVTQTPRYLIKTRGQQVTLSCSPISGHRSVSWYQQTPGQGLQFLFEYFSETQRNKGNFPGRFSGRQFSNSRSEMNVSTLELGDSALYLCASSWTGVSYNEQFFGPGTRLTVL.

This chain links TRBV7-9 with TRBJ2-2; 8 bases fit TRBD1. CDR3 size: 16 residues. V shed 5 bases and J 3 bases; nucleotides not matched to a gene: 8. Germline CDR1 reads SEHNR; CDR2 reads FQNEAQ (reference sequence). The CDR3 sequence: CASSLGQGGDTGELFF. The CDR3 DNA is TGTGCCAGCAGCCTCGGACAGGGCGGGGACACCGGGGAGCTGTTTTTT.

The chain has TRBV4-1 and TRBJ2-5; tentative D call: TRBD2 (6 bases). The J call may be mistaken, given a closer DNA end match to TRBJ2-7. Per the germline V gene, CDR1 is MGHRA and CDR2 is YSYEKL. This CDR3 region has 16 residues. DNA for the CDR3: TGCGCCAGCAGCCAAGGGAGGGATTTAATGCGGAACGAGCAGTACTTC. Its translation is CASSQGRDLMRNEQYF.

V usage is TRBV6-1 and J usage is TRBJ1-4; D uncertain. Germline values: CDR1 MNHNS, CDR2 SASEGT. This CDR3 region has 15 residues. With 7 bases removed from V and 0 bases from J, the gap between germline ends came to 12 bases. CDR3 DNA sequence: TGTGCCAGCAAAGTGGGGAGTTCAACTAATGAAAAACTGTTTTTT. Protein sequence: CASKVGSSTNEKLFF.

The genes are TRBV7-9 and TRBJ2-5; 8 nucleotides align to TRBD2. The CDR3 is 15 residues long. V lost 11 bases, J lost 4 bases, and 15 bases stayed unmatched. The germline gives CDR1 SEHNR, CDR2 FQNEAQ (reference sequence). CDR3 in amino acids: CAAQRAGAGIETQYF. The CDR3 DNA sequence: TGTGCCGCCCAGCGAGCGGGAGCAGGGATAGAGACCCAGTACTTC.

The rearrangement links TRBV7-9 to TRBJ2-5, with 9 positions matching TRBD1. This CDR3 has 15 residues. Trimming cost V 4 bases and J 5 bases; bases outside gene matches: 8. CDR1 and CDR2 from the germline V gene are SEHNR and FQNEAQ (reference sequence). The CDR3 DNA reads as TGTGCCAGCAGCTCCGGGGGACAGGGATGGGAGACCCAGTACTTC. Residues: CASSSGGQGWETQYF. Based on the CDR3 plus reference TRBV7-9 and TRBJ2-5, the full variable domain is DTGVSQNPRHKITKRGQNVTFRCDPISEHNRLYWYRQTLGQGPEFLTYFQNEAQLEKSRLLSDRFSAERPKGSFSTLEIQRTEQGDSAMYLCASSSGGQGWETQYFGPGTRLLVL.

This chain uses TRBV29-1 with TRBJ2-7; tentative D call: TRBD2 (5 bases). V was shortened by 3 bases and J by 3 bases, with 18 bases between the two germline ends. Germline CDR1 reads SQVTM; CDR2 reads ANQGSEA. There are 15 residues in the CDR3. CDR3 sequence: CSVEVSGSQSYEQYF. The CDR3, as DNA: TGCAGCGTTGAGGTAAGCGGCTCGCAGAGCTACGAGCAGTACTTC.

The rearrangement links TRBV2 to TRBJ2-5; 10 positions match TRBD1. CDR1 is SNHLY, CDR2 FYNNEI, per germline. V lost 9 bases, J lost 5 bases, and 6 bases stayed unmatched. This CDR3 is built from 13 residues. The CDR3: CARGDRGSETQYF. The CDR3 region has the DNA TGTGCCAGGGGGGACAGGGGTTCGGAGACCCAGTACTTC.

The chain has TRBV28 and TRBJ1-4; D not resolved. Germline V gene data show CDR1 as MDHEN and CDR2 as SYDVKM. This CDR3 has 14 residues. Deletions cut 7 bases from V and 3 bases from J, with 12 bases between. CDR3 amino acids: CASNNRRANEKLFF. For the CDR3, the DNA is TGTGCCAGCAACAACCGGCGGGCTAATGAAAAACTGTTTTTT.

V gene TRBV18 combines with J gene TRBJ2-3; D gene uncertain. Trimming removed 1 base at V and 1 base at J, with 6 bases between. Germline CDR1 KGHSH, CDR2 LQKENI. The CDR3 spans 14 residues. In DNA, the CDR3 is TGTGCCAGCTCACCACATCAGGGCACAGATACGCAGTATTTT. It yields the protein CASSPHQGTDTQYF.

DNA for the CDR3: TGTGCCATCAGTGTACACGACACACAAGAGACCCAGTACTTC. Translating it yields CAISVHDTQETQYF. This chain uses TRBV10-3 with TRBJ2-5; D unclear. CDR1 and CDR2 (germline): ENHRY, SYGVKD. V was clipped by 4 bases and J by 2 bases, with 11 bases between them. This CDR3 contains 14 residues.

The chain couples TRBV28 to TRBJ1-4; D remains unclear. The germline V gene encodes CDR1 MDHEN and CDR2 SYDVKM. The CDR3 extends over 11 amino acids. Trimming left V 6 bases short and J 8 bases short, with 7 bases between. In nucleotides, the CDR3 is TGTGCCAGCAGCCCCTACGAAAAACTGTTTTTT. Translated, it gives CASSPYEKLFF.

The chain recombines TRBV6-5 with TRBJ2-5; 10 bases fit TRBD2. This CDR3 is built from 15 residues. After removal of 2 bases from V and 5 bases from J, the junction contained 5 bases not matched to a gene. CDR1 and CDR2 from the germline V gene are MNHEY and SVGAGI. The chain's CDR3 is CASSYVLAGAETQYF. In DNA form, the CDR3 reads TGTGCCAGCAGTTACGTCCTAGCGGGAGCCGAGACCCAGTACTTC.

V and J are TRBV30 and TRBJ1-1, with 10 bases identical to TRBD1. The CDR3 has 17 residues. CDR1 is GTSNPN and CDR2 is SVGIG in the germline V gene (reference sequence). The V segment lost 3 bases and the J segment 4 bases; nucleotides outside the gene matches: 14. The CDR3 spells CAWRSWGQGNRSTEAFF. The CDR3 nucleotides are TGTGCCTGGAGAAGTTGGGGACAGGGGAATAGAAGCACTGAAGCTTTCTTT. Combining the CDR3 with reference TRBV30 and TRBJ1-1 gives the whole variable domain SQTIHQWPATLVQPVGSPLSLECTVEGTSNPNLYWYRQAAGRGLQLLFYSVGIGQISSEVPQNLSASRPQDRQFILSSKKLLLSDSGFYLCAWRSWGQGNRSTEAFFGQGTRLTVV.

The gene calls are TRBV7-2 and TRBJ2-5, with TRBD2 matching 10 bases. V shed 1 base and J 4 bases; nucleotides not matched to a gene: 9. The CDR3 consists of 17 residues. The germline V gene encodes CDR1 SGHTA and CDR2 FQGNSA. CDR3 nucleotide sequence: TGTGCCAGCAGCTTAGGGGAGGGACTAGCGTTGAGAGAGACCCAGTACTTC. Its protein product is CASSLGEGLALRETQYF.

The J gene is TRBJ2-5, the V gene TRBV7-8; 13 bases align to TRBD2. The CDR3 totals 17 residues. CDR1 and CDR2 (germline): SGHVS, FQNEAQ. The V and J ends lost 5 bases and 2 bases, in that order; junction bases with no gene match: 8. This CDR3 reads CASSPILAGGLQETQYF. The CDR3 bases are TGTGCCAGCAGCCCTATACTAGCGGGAGGGTTACAAGAGACCCAGTACTTC.

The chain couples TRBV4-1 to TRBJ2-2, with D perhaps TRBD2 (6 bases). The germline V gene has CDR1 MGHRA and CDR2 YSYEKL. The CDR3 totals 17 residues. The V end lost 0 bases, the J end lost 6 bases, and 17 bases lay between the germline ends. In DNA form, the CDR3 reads TGCGCCAGCAGCCAAGAGTGGCGGGGAAGTGTGGCCGGGGAGCTGTTTTTT. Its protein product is CASSQEWRGSVAGELFF.

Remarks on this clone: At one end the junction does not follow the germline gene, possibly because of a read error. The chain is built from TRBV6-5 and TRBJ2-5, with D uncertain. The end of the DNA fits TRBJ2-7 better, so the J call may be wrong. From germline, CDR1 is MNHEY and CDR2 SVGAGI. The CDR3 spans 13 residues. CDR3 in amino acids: CASRYSVGYEQYF. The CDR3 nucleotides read TGTGCCAGCAGGTACTCGGTGGGCTACGAGCAGTACTTC.

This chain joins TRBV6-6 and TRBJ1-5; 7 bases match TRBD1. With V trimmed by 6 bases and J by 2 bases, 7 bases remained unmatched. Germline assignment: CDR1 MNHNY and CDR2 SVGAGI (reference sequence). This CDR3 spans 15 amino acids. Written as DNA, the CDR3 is TGTGCCAGCAGCTCCACAGGGGTGGGCAATCAGCCCCAGCATTTT. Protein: CASSSTGVGNQPQHF.

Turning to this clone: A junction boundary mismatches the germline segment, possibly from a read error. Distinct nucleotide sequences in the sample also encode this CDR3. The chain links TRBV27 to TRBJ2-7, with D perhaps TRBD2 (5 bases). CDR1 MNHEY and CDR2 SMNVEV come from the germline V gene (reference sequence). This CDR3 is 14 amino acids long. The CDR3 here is CASRPEASSYEQYF. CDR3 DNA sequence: TGCGCCAGCAGACCGGAGGCTAGCAGCTACGAGCAGTACTTC.

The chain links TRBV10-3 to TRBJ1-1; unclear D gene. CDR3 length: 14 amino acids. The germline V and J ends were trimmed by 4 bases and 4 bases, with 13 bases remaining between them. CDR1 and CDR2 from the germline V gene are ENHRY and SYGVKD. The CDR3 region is CAISGKDSGTEAFF. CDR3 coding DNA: TGTGCCATCAGTGGTAAGGACTCGGGCACTGAAGCTTTCTTT.

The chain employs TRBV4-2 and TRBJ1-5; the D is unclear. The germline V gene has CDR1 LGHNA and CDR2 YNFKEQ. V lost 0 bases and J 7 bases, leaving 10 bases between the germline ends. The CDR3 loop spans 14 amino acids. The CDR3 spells CASSQDRLNQPQHF. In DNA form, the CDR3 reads TGTGCCAGCAGCCAAGACAGGTTGAACCAGCCCCAGCATTTT.

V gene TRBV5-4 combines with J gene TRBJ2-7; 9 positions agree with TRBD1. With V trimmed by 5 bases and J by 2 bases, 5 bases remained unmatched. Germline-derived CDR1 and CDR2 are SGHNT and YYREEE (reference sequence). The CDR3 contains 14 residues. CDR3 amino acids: CASRATGGAYEQYF. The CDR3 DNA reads TGTGCCAGCAGGGCGACAGGGGGAGCCTACGAGCAGTACTTC.

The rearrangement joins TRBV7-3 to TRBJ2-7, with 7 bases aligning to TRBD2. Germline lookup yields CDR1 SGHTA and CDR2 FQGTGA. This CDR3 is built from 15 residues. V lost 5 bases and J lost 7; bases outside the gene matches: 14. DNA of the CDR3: TGTGCCAGCAGCCCATTCGGGGCGGGAGTTAGTGAGCAGTACTTC. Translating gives CASSPFGAGVSEQYF.

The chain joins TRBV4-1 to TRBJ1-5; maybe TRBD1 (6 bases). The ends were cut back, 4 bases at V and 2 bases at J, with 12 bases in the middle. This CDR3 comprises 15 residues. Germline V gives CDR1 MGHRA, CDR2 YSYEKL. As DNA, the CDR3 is TGCGCCAGCAGCCGAGGGGGTCTCGGCAATCAGCCCCAGCATTTT. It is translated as CASSRGGLGNQPQHF.

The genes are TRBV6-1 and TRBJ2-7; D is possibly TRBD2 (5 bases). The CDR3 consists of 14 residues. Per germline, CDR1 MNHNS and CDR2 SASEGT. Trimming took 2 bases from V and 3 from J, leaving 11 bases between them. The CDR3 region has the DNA TGTGCCAGCAGTGAACCCGGGGTGGTCTACGAGCAGTACTTC. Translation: CASSEPGVVYEQYF.

This CDR3 is CASSLAGAVRELFF. CDR3 DNA sequence: TGTGCCAGCAGCTTAGCGGGAGCGGTGAGGGAGCTGTTTTTT. The chain has TRBV7-2 and TRBJ2-2, with a possible D match to TRBD2 (5 bases). V was cut by 0 bases and J by 9 bases, with 11 bases left in between. Germline CDR1 and CDR2: SGHTA and FQGNSA. The CDR3 is 14 residues long.

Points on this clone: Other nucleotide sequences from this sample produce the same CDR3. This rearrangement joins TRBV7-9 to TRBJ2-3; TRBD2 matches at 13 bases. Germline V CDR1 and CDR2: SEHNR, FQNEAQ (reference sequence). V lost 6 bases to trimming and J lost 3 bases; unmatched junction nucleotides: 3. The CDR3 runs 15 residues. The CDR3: CASSRTSGGTDTQYF. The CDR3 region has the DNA TGTGCCAGCAGTCGGACTAGCGGGGGAACAGATACGCAGTATTTT. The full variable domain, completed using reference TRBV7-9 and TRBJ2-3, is DTGVSQNPRHKITKRGQNVTFRCDPISEHNRLYWYRQTLGQGPEFLTYFQNEAQLEKSRLLSDRFSAERPKGSFSTLEIQRTEQGDSAMYLCASSRTSGGTDTQYFGPGTRLTVL.

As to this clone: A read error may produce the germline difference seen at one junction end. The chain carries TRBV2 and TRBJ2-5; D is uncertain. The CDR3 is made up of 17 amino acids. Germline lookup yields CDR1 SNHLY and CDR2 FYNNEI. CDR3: CASREVEQPLREETQYF. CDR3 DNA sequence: TGTGCCAGCAGAGAAGTGGAACAGCCCCTTCGAGAGGAGACCCAGTACTTC.